The 27 T cell receptor beta chains below all came from one sample that was sequenced in a study of beta chain features in type 1 diabetes. Study-wide results and limits: Moderate but significant shortening of TCRB CDR3s was recorded in all four CD4+ subsets from Type 1 diabetes patients.

The antigens for these receptors are not known. Investigators reverse transcribed all isolated RNA, so they sequenced expressed TCRB transcripts. Method: immunoSEQ multiplex PCR; TCRdb's copy keeps in-frame clones and lacks some. The table records 500,000 to 850,000 clones, roughly an eighth of them present only once. What was sequenced was naive CD4+ T cells from blood. These TCRs come from a man between 18 and 35 years old with type 1 diabetes.

The rearrangement uses TRBV9 and TRBJ2-5; 7 positions agree with TRBD2. J gave up 5 bases and V 4 bases, and 11 bases lay outside the gene matches. Germline lookup yields CDR1 SGDLS and CDR2 YYNGEE. The CDR3 has 15 amino acids. This CDR3 is CASSLPRGGRETQYF. In nucleotides, the CDR3 is TGTGCCAGCAGCCTACCTAGGGGAGGGCGGGAGACCCAGTACTTC.

A few counts support this clone. The chain has TRBV2 and TRBJ2-5; D gene ambiguous. CDR3 length: 13 residues. With 2 bases removed from V and 4 bases from J, the gap between germline ends came to 8 bases. Germline V gene sequence: CDR1 SNHLY, CDR2 FYNNEI. DNA of the CDR3: TGTGCCAGCAGTGAACGGATGCGAGAGACCCAGTACTTC. Amino acids: CASSERMRETQYF.

CDR3: CATRKGAVQETQYF. In DNA, the CDR3 is TGTGCCACTCGTAAGGGGGCGGTCCAAGAGACCCAGTACTTC. This rearrangement joins TRBV7-9 to TRBJ2-5; 7 bases line up with TRBD1. CDR1 SEHNR and CDR2 FQNEAQ come from the germline V gene (reference sequence). This CDR3 spans 14 amino acids. V was pared by 10 bases and J by 1 base, with 9 bases of the junction left unmatched. Drawing the rest from reference TRBV7-9 and TRBJ2-5, the complete variable domain is DTGVSQNPRHKITKRGQNVTFRCDPISEHNRLYWYRQTLGQGPEFLTYFQNEAQLEKSRLLSDRFSAERPKGSFSTLEIQRTEQGDSAMYLCATRKGAVQETQYFGPGTRLLVL.

The chain joins TRBV4-3 to TRBJ2-1; possibly TRBD1 or TRBD2 for D (5 bases each). Germline values: CDR1 LGHNA, CDR2 YSLEER. V shed 2 bases and J shed 8 bases, with 16 bases lying between them. CDR3 length: 15 amino acids. CDR3: CASSQLQMRGDEQFF. DNA for the CDR3: TGCGCCAGCAGCCAACTTCAGATGAGGGGCGATGAGCAGTTCTTC.

This clone turned up a few times. This sequence joins TRBV30 and TRBJ1-2, with D possibly being TRBD1 (6 bases). From germline, CDR1 is GTSNPN and CDR2 SVGIG (reference sequence). V was shortened by 1 base and J by 8 bases, with 14 bases between the two germline ends. This CDR3 is built from 13 residues. The CDR3 DNA is TGTGCCTGGAGTGCCAGGGACATTAAGGGCTACACCTTC. Its translation is CAWSARDIKGYTF.

This clone turned up a few times. The chain combines TRBV5-4 with TRBJ1-1, with TRBD1 as a possible D gene (5 bases). The V gene's germline CDR1 is SGHNT and CDR2 YYREEE (reference sequence). With 4 bases removed from V and 1 base from J, the gap between germline ends came to 14 bases. The CDR3 is made up of 15 amino acids. CDR3 loop: CASSPRDGRNTEAFF. The CDR3 DNA follows: TGTGCCAGCAGCCCCAGGGACGGCAGGAACACTGAAGCTTTCTTT.

This clone was seen a handful of times. V gene TRBV27 combines with J gene TRBJ2-2; 10 nucleotides align to TRBD2. Germline loops: CDR1 MNHEY, CDR2 SMNVEV (reference sequence). J was trimmed by 5 bases and V by 3 bases; bases with no gene match: 3. This CDR3 has 15 residues. In nucleotides, the CDR3 is TGTGCCAGCAGTTTTGCGACTAGCGGGACCGGGGAGCTGTTTTTT. Translation gives CASSFATSGTGELFF.

The chain is built from TRBV18 and TRBJ2-3; D is tentatively TRBD1 or TRBD2 (7 bases each). V was shortened by 0 bases and J by 0 bases, with 16 bases between the two germline ends. The V gene's germline CDR1 is KGHSH and CDR2 LQKENI. The CDR3 runs 18 residues. CDR3 coding DNA: TGTGCCAGCTCACCACCCCATCCAGGGGGACTAAGCACAGATACGCAGTATTTT. This sequence encodes CASSPPHPGGLSTDTQYF.

In its sample, this clone was seen a few times. The CDR3 protein is CSVVESLGDTEAFF. Here the CDR3 DNA reads TGCAGCGTTGTGGAGAGTCTTGGGGACACTGAAGCTTTCTTT. The chain joins TRBV29-1 to TRBJ1-1; no clear D gene. Germline-derived CDR1 and CDR2 are SQVTM and ANQGSEA. CDR3 length equals 14 residues. V was cut by 4 bases and J by 3 bases, with 15 bases left in between.

This clone was counted only a few times. This chain connects TRBV27 to TRBJ2-6, with D unclear. Germline CDR1 and CDR2: MNHEY and SMNVEV (reference sequence). This CDR3 is 16 amino acids long. V lost 5 bases to trimming and J lost 0 bases, with 11 bases between them. CDR3 nucleotides: TGTGCCAGCAGTCCCTCACAGTACTCTGGGGCCAACGTCCTGACTTTC. Amino acids: CASSPSQYSGANVLTF.

This chain joins TRBV6-5 and TRBJ2-5; D not resolved. The CDR3 totals 15 residues. V was shortened by 0 bases and J by 4 bases, with 12 bases between the two germline ends. Germline V lookup: CDR1 MNHEY, CDR2 SVGAGI. The CDR3 sequence: CASSYSVGVVETQYF. CDR3 in DNA: TGTGCCAGCAGTTACTCCGTTGGGGTCGTAGAGACCCAGTACTTC.

This clone was observed a handful of times. The chain combines TRBV9 with TRBJ1-2; no clear D. Germline-derived CDR1 and CDR2 are SGDLS and YYNGEE. V lost 2 bases, J lost 7 bases, and 15 bases lay in between. The CDR3 has 14 amino acids. This chain's CDR3 is CASSVGSGVGGYTF. CDR3 in DNA: TGTGCCAGCAGCGTGGGGTCGGGTGTAGGTGGCTACACCTTC.

This clone was seen only a few times. The same CDR3 is also encoded by other DNA sequences in this sample. The chain recombines TRBV19 with TRBJ2-2; D unresolved. The germline V gene encodes CDR1 LNHDA and CDR2 SQIVND (reference sequence). V was shortened by 5 bases and J by 1 base, with 5 bases between the two germline ends. The CDR3 sequence is 13 residues long. The CDR3 region is CASSRQNTGELFF. CDR3 nucleotide sequence: TGTGCCAGTAGTCGTCAGAACACCGGGGAGCTGTTTTTT. The full variable domain, rest sourced from reference TRBV19 and TRBJ2-2, is DGGITQSPKYLFRKEGQNVTLSCEQNLNHDAMYWYRQDPGQGLRLIYYSQIVNDFQKGDIAEGYSVSREKKESFPLTVTSAQKNPTAFYLCASSRQNTGELFFGEGSRLTVL.

The V call is TRBV30, the J call TRBJ2-2, with TRBD1 identical over 7 bases. The CDR3 length is 13 residues. From germline, CDR1 is GTSNPN and CDR2 SVGIG (reference sequence). V was pared by 1 base and J by 6 bases, with 2 bases of the junction left unmatched. This CDR3 is CAWSAQGAGELFF. CDR3 coding DNA: TGTGCCTGGAGTGCCCAGGGGGCCGGGGAGCTGTTTTTT.

This clone was picked up a small number of times. The chain recombines TRBV25-1 with TRBJ2-6; no definite D call. The ends were cut back, 6 bases at V and 3 bases at J, with 12 bases in the middle. The CDR3 length is 15 residues. The germline V gene encodes CDR1 MGHDK and CDR2 SYGVNS. The CDR3 nucleotides are TGTGCCAGCAGCCCAGGAAAGGGTGGGGCCAACGTCCTGACTTTC. Translated, it gives CASSPGKGGANVLTF. Variable domain in full (rest from reference TRBV25-1 and TRBJ2-6): EADIYQTPRYLVIGTGKKITLECSQTMGHDKMYWYQQDPGMELHLIHYSYGVNSTEKGDLSSESTVSRIRTEHFPLTLESARPSHTSQYLCASSPGKGGANVLTFGAGSRLTVL.

The chain couples TRBV15 to TRBJ2-7; tentative D call: TRBD1 (6 bases). Per the germline V gene, CDR1 is LNHNV and CDR2 is YYDKDF (reference sequence). The CDR3 has 16 amino acids. Trimming removed 5 bases at V and 2 bases at J, with 19 bases between. CDR3 DNA sequence: TGTGCCACCAGCTCCCCCCGGGACACCCGAACCTACGAGCAGTACTTC. Amino acids: CATSSPRDTRTYEQYF.

This clone has more than one count but fewer than ten. The chain joins TRBV11-2 to TRBJ2-1, with D perhaps TRBD1 (6 bases). The germline V gene encodes CDR1 SGHAT and CDR2 FQNNGV. Trimming stripped 4 bases from V and 7 bases from J, with 14 bases between. This CDR3 region has 14 residues. This CDR3 is CASSSLQGRNEQFF. The DNA for the CDR3 is TGTGCCAGCAGCTCCCTGCAGGGGAGAAATGAGCAGTTCTTC.

This clone was found a few times. J is TRBJ1-6 and V is TRBV7-3; TRBD1 agrees at 9 bases. Germline V gene lookup returns CDR1 SGHTA and CDR2 FQGTGA. After removal of 4 bases from V and 10 bases from J, the junction contained 5 bases not matched to a gene. The CDR3 sequence is 14 residues long. This CDR3 reads CASSWDRVGSPLHF. In DNA, the CDR3 is TGTGCCAGCAGCTGGGACAGGGTAGGATCACCCCTCCACTTT.

As to this clone: Within the sample, other DNA sequences also encode this same CDR3. The V call is TRBV9, the J call TRBJ1-2, with D maybe TRBD1 (6 bases). The CDR3 runs 14 residues. The germline V gene has CDR1 SGDLS and CDR2 YYNGEE. V dropped 4 bases and J dropped 0 bases, with 10 bases sitting between them. The CDR3 protein is CASSPRTANYGYTF. For the CDR3, the DNA is TGTGCCAGCAGCCCGCGGACAGCTAACTATGGCTACACCTTC.

This clone was found a few times. This sequence joins TRBV18 and TRBJ2-3, with unresolved D. V was shortened by 3 bases and J by 6 bases, with 10 bases between the two germline ends. The germline gives CDR1 KGHSH, CDR2 LQKENI. The CDR3 runs 13 residues. DNA for the CDR3: TGTGCCAGCTCACCGGGCGATCTCGATACGCAGTATTTT. Its protein is CASSPGDLDTQYF.

A few counts support this clone. The V gene is TRBV18, the J gene TRBJ2-7; D is unresolved. Germline lookup yields CDR1 KGHSH and CDR2 LQKENI. This CDR3 has 15 amino acids. Deletions cut 1 base from V and 6 bases from J, with 16 bases between. This chain's CDR3 is CASSPRGLLRLEQYF. CDR3 bases: TGTGCCAGCTCACCACGGGGTCTCCTCCGCCTCGAGCAGTACTTC.

V gene TRBV9 combines with J gene TRBJ2-7; 10 bases agree with TRBD1. Trimming removed 3 bases from V and 7 bases from J; junction bases left unmatched: 7. The germline gives CDR1 SGDLS, CDR2 YYNGEE. The CDR3 has 14 residues. CDR3 DNA sequence: TGTGCCAGCAGCGCTACCGGGACAGGGGTAGAGCAGTACTTC. As protein: CASSATGTGVEQYF.

This sequence joins TRBV2 and TRBJ2-2; no clear D. There are 13 residues in the CDR3. Trimming removed 5 bases at V and 3 bases at J, with 7 bases between. Germline CDR1 SNHLY, CDR2 FYNNEI. For the CDR3, the DNA is TGTGCCAGCAGTCGTGATTACACCGGGGAGCTGTTTTTT. Encoded protein: CASSRDYTGELFF.

The V call is TRBV9, the J call TRBJ2-3; no clear D gene. CDR1 is SGDLS and CDR2 is YYNGEE in the germline V gene. Between the trimmed V and J ends, which lost 4 bases and 2 bases, there was a span of 11 bases. The length of the CDR3 is 14 residues. Written as DNA, the CDR3 is TGTGCCAGCAGCCCCCGGACGTTCACAGATACGCAGTATTTT. This gives the protein CASSPRTFTDTQYF.

The rearrangement joins TRBV2 to TRBJ2-7; TRBD1 might be the D (6 bases). CDR3 length equals 13 residues. In germline, CDR1 is SNHLY, CDR2 FYNNEI. Trimming took 11 bases from V and 5 from J, leaving 19 bases between them. The CDR3 region has the DNA TGTGCCTGGGCGGACAGTTTAAGTGACGAGCAGTACTTC. Translation: CAWADSLSDEQYF. Supplemented by reference TRBV2 and TRBJ2-7, the full variable domain reads EPEVTQTPSHQVTQMGQEVILRCVPISNHLYFYWYRQILGQKVEFLVSFYNNEISEKSEIFDDQFSVERPDGSNFTLKIRSTKLEDSAMYFCAWADSLSDEQYFGPGTRLTVT.

This clone showed up many times. Other nucleotide sequences from this sample produce the same CDR3. This chain uses TRBV5-1 with TRBJ2-5, with D uncertain. V lost 0 bases, J lost 3 bases, and 0 bases lay in between. The CDR3 runs 11 residues. Per germline, CDR1 SGHRS and CDR2 YFSETQ. The CDR3 coding sequence is TGCGCCAGCAGCTTGGAAGAGACCCAGTACTTC. It translates to CASSLEETQYF.

This clone was seen more than once but under ten times. The rearrangement links TRBV9 to TRBJ1-1, with TRBD1 matching over 7 bases. After removal of 3 bases from V and 1 base from J, the junction contained 9 bases not matched to a gene. The CDR3 loop spans 16 amino acids. CDR1 and CDR2 from the germline V gene are SGDLS and YYNGEE. CDR3 loop: CASSDHPGQRNTEAFF. DNA for the CDR3: TGTGCCAGCAGCGATCATCCGGGACAGCGGAACACTGAAGCTTTCTTT.